Sequencing of this TCR beta chain was carried out in a study of CD8 T cells in Susac syndrome. CDR1 and CDR2 (germline): MGHRA, YSYEKL. The CDR3 consists of 12 residues. The germline V and J ends were trimmed by 1 base and 8 bases, with 8 bases remaining between them. Reverse transcription of roughly 0.5 to 1 ug RNA was carried out with random hexamers. An immunoSEQ multiplex PCR amplified TCR beta CDR3 over 54 Vbeta and 13 Jbeta. One entry per CDR3 protein results from TCRdb running MiXCR on the immunoSEQ multiplex PCR reads. The data show approximately 260,000 distinct CDR3 sequences, about 96% seen once. Study-level findings and limits: The authors acknowledged that their TCR sequencing and HLA analysis involved a relatively small number of individuals.

As to this clonotype: Its antigen is still unknown.

The sequence came from a human donor with Susac syndrome. Sequenced input: CD4+ T cells from PBMCs. J is TRBJ1-1 and V is TRBV4-1, with TRBD1 as a possible D gene (6 bases). CDR3 DNA: TGCGCCAGCAGCCAAGGACAGGAAGAAGCTTTCTTT. Protein: CASSQGQEEAFF.